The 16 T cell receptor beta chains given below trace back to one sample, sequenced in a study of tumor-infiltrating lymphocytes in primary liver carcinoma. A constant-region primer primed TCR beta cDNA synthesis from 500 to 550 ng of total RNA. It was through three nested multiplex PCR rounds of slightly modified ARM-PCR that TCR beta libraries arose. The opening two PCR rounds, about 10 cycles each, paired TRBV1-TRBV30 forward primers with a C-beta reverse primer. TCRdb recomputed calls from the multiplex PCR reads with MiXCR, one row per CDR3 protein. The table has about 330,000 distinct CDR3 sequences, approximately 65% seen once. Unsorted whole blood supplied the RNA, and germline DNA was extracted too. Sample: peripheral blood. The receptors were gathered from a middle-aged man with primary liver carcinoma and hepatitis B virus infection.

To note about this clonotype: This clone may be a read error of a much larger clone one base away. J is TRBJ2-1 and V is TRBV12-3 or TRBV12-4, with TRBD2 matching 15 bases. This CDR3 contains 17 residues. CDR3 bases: TGTGCCAGCAGTGGGACTAGCGGGAGGAAGTCCTACAATAAGCAGTTCTTC. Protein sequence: CASSGTSGRKSYNKQFF.

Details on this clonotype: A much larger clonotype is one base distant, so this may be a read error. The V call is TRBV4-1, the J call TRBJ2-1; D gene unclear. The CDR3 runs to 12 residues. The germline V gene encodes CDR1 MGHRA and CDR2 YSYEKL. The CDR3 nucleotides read TGCGCCAGCAGCCAAGCGGGCTTTGAGCAGTCCTTC. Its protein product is CASSQAGFEQSF.

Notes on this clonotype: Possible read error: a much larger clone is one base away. The CDR3 DNA reads TGTGCCAGCATCTTGATGGCAGGCTCCTACGAGCAGTACTTC. Translation gives CASILMAGSYEQYF. V usage is TRBV5-5 and J usage is TRBJ2-7; D call uncertain. The CDR3 runs to 14 residues. CDR1 is SGHKS, CDR2 YYEKEE, per germline (reference sequence).

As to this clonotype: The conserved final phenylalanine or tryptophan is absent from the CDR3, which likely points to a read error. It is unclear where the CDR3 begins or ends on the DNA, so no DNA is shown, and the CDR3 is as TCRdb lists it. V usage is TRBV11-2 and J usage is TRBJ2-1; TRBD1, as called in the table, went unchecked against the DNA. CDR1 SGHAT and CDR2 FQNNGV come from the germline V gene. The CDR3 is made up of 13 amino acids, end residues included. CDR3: CAISLGQGSDPFL.

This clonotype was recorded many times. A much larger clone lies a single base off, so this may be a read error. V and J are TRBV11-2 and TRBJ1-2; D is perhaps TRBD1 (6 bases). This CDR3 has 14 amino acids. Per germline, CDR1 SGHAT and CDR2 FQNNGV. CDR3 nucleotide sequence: TGTGCCGGCAGCCCGCGGACAGCTAACTATGGCTACACCTTC. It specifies CAGSPRTANYGYTF. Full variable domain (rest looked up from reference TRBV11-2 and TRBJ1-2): EAGVAQSPRYKIIEKRQSVAFWCNPISGHATLYWYQQILGQGPKLLIQFQNNGVVDDSQLPKDRFSAERLKGVDSTLKIQPAKLEDSAVYLCAGSPRTANYGYTFGSGTRLTVV.

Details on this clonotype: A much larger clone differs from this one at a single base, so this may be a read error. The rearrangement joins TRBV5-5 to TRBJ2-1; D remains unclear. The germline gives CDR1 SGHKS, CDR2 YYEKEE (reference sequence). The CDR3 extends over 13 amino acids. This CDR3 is CAGSLAVYNEQFF. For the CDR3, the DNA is TGTGCCGGCAGCTTGGCTGTGTACAATGAGCAGTTCTTC.

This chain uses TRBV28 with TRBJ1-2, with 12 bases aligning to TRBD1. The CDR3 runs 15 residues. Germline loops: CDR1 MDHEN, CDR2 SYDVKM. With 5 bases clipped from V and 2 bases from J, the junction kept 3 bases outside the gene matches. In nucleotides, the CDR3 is TGTGCCAGCAGTCGCGGGACAGGGGGCAACTATGGCTACACCTTC. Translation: CASSRGTGGNYGYTF.

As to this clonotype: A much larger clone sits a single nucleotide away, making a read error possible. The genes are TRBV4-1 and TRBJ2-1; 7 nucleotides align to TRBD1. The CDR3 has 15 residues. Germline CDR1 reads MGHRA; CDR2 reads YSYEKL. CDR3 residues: CASSLRQGLGNEQIF. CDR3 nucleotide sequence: TGCGCCAGCAGCCTTCGACAGGGCCTGGGCAATGAGCAGATCTTC.

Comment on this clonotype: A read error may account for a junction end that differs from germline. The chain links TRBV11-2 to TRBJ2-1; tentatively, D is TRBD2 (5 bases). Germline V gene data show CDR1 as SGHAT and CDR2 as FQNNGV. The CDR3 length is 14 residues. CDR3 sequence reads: CASNLSGFDNKQFF. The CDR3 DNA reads TGTGCCAGCAACTTGTCGGGGTTCGACAATAAGCAGTTCTTC.

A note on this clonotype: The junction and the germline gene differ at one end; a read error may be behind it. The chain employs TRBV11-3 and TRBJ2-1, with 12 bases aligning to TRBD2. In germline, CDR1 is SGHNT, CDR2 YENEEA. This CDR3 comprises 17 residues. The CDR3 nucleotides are TGTGCCAGCAGCTTAGATGAGACTAGCGGGAGAAGGCATGAGGAGTTCTTC. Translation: CASSLDETSGRRHEEFF.

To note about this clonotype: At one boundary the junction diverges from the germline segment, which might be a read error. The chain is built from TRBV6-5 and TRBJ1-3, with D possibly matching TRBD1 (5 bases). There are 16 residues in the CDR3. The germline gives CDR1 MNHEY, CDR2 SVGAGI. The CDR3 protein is CTSSEDSIGIWNTIYF. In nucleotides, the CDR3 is TGTACCAGCAGCGAAGACAGCATCGGCATTTGGAACACTATATATTTT.

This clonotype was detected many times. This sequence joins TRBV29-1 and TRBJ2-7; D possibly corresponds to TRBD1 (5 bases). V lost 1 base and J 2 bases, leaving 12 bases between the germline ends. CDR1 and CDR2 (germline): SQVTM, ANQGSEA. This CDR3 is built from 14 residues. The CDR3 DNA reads TGCAGCGTTGAAGTGGCTAGGGGAACCTACGAGCAGTACTTC. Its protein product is CSVEVARGTYEQYF.

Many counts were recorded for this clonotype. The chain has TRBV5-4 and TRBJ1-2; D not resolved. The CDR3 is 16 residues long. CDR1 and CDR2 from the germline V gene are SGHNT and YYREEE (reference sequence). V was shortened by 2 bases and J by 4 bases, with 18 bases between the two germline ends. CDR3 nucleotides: TGTGCCAGCAGCTTCTTTAGTACTTTCAGCCCCTATGGCTACACCTTC. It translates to CASSFFSTFSPYGYTF.

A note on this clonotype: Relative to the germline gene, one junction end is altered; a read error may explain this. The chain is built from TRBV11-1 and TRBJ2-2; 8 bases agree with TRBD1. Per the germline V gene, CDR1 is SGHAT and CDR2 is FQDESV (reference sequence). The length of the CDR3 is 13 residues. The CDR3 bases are TGTGCCGCTTCATCAGGGGGCACCGGGGAGCTGTTTTTC. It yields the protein CAASSGGTGELFF.

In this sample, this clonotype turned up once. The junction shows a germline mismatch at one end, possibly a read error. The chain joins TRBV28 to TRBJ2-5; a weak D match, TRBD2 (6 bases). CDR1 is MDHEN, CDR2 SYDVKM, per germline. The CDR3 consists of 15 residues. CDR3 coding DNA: TGTGCCAGCAGTCTCCAGACAGCCGGGGGAGAGACGCAGTACTTC. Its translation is CASSLQTAGGETQYF.

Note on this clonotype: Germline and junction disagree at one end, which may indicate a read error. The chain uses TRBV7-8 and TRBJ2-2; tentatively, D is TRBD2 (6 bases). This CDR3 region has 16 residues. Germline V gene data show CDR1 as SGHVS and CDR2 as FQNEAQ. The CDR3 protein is CACSFGSRLNTGELFF. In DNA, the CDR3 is TGTGCCTGCAGCTTCGGGAGCAGATTAAACACCGGGGAGCTGTTTTTT. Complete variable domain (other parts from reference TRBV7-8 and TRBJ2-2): GAGVSQSPRYKVAKRGQDVALRCDPISGHVSLFWYQQALGQGPEFLTYFQNEAQLDKSGLPSDRFFAERPEGSVSTLKIQRTQQEDSAVYLCACSFGSRLNTGELFFGEGSRLTVL.